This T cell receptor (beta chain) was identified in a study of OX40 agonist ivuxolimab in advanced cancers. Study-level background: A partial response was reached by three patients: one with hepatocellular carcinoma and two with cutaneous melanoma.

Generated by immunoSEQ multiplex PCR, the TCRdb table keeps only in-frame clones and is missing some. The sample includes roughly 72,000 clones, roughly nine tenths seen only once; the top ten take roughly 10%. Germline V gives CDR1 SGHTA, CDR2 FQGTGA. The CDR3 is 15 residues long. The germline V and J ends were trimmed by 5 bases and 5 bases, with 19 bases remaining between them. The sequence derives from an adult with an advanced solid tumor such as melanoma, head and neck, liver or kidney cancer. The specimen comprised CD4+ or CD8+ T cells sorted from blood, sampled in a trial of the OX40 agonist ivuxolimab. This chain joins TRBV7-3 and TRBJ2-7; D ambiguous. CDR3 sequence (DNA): TGTGCCAGCAGCCGTCAGTCCGGGCCCCACGACGAGCAGTACTTC. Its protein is CASSRQSGPHDEQYF.